Below, 21 T cell receptor beta chains from the same sample are listed, as sequenced in a study of spatial heterogeneity in lung cancer. The time point: sample taken at primary tumor resection. Using its own MiXCR run on the 5' RACE reads, TCRdb lists one record per CDR3 protein. This table holds about 7,000 distinct CDR3 sequences, over 6.5% found once. Source: PBMCs, taken at surgery. These receptors all come from a male donor with early-stage non-small cell lung cancer.

This clonotype is categorized as large. The genes are TRBV11-3 and TRBJ2-5; no reliable D call. Between the trimmed V and J ends, which lost 1 base and 4 bases, there was a span of 4 bases. The germline V gene has CDR1 SGHNT and CDR2 YENEEA. The CDR3 is 12 residues long. CDR3: CASSLGPETQYF. The CDR3, as DNA: TGTGCCAGCAGCTTAGGGCCAGAGACCCAGTACTTC.

This rearrangement joins TRBV5-1 to TRBJ2-3; perhaps TRBD2 as D (6 bases). From germline, CDR1 is SGHRS and CDR2 YFSETQ. The V end lost 3 bases, the J end lost 0 bases, and 17 bases lay between the germline ends. This CDR3 spans 17 amino acids. The DNA of the CDR3 is TGCGCCAGCAGCTCGGGACTCTATGATACGAGCACAGATACGCAGTATTTT. It yields the protein CASSSGLYDTSTDTQYF.

There are many counts of this clonotype. CDR3 DNA sequence: TGCAGTGCTAGAGGCGCCAGGGACTACGAGCAGTACGTC. Translated: CSARGARDYEQYV. This rearrangement joins TRBV20-1 to TRBJ2-7; D is perhaps TRBD1 (5 bases). The germline V gene has CDR1 DFQATT and CDR2 SNEGSKA (reference sequence). Between the trimmed V and J ends, which lost 1 base and 3 bases, there was a span of 10 bases. This CDR3 spans 13 amino acids.

This clonotype was found many times. The chain recombines TRBV7-8 with TRBJ2-7; 10 nucleotides agree with TRBD1. The CDR3 extends over 16 amino acids. J lost 1 base, V lost 3 bases, and 6 bases had no gene match. The germline gives CDR1 SGHVS, CDR2 FQNEAQ. DNA for the CDR3: TGTGCCAGCAGCTTTAACAGGGACAGGGGATCCTACGAGCAGTACTTC. Translation: CASSFNRDRGSYEQYF.

Only a few counts were recorded for this clonotype. The chain uses TRBV20-1 and TRBJ2-1; 7 bases line up with TRBD1. The CDR3 sequence is 16 residues long. Germline V gives CDR1 DFQATT, CDR2 SNEGSKA (reference sequence). V was pared by 0 bases and J by 3 bases, with 8 bases of the junction left unmatched. The CDR3 nucleotides are TGCAGTGCTAGAGAAGTTTTGACAGGGCTCTACAATGAGCAGTTCTTC. Protein sequence: CSAREVLTGLYNEQFF.

This chain uses TRBV28 with TRBJ2-7; TRBD1 or TRBD2 may be the D gene (5 bases each). The V end was cut by 5 bases, the J end by 7 bases, with 15 bases between. Germline CDR1 is MDHEN and CDR2 is SYDVKM. The length of the CDR3 is 13 residues. The chain's CDR3 is CASSRTVWGEQYF. The DNA for the CDR3 is TGTGCCAGCAGTCGTACGGTCTGGGGGGAGCAGTACTTC.

This clonotype was seen at least ten times. In DNA form, the CDR3 reads TGTGCCAGCAGCCTCATAGCTAAGGAGACCCAGTACTTC. It yields the protein CASSLIAKETQYF. V usage is TRBV6-1 and J usage is TRBJ2-5; no reliable D call. Germline CDR1 and CDR2: MNHNS and SASEGT. V was cut by 6 bases and J by 5 bases, with 13 bases left in between. The CDR3 has 13 amino acids.

The CDR3 DNA follows: TGTGCCAGCAGTGAAGGGGGCAGCTTTGCACCCCTCCACTTT. Its translation is CASSEGGSFAPLHF. This chain uses TRBV6-1 with TRBJ1-6, with a possible D match to TRBD1 (5 bases). Deletions cut 1 base from V and 11 bases from J, with 12 bases between. CDR3 length: 14 amino acids. CDR1 and CDR2 (germline): MNHNS, SASEGT.

There are a few counts of this clonotype. The chain uses TRBV28 and TRBJ1-4, with D hard to call. Germline CDR1 reads MDHEN; CDR2 reads SYDVKM. The CDR3 is made up of 11 amino acids. The V end lost 3 bases, the J end lost 8 bases, and 4 bases lay between the germline ends. Here the CDR3 reads CASSLDEKLFF. CDR3 coding DNA: TGTGCCAGCAGTTTGGACGAAAAACTGTTTTTT.

The table lists this clonotype with a few counts. The chain's CDR3 is CASSLGGTGELFF. The CDR3 region has the DNA TGTGCCAGCAGCTTGGGGGGGACCGGGGAGCTGTTTTTT. The chain combines TRBV5-4 with TRBJ2-2; D possibly uses TRBD1 or TRBD2 (5 bases each). Germline-derived CDR1 and CDR2 are SGHNT and YYREEE (reference sequence). Trimming removed 0 bases from V and 5 bases from J, with 5 bases in between. This CDR3 is 13 amino acids long.

This clonotype was counted ten times or more. This rearrangement joins TRBV7-2 to TRBJ1-1; D is unresolved. V was cut by 2 bases and J by 0 bases, with 7 bases left in between. The CDR3 sequence is 14 residues long. The germline V gene encodes CDR1 SGHTA and CDR2 FQGNSA. The CDR3 DNA reads TGTGCCAGCAGCTTATCCACAATGAACACTGAAGCTTTCTTT. This encodes CASSLSTMNTEAFF.

This clonotype occurred many times. V and J are TRBV5-1 and TRBJ1-3; unclear D gene. V was cut by 5 bases and J by 0 bases, with 9 bases left in between. The CDR3 covers 14 residues. Germline V lookup: CDR1 SGHRS, CDR2 YFSETQ. Here the CDR3 DNA reads TGCGCCAGCAGAAGGGAGAGCTCTGGAAACACCATATATTTT. Protein product: CASRRESSGNTIYF.

This clonotype was seen ten or more times. This chain connects TRBV21-1 to TRBJ2-6; TRBD1 is the table's D call and was not checked against the DNA. TRBV21-1 is deemed a pseudogene. The CDR3 has 19 amino acids. DNA for the CDR3: TGTGCCAGCAGCAACCGGTCCGGACAGGGGGCGGACGGGGCCAACGTCCTGACTTTC. Translation: CASSNRSGQGADGANVLTF.

This clonotype was counted a single time. This chain joins TRBV4-1 and TRBJ1-2; 7 bases map to TRBD1. Germline trimming cut 2 bases from V and 2 bases from J; bases unmatched to any gene: 2. CDR3 size: 14 residues. Germline CDR1 is MGHRA and CDR2 is YSYEKL. The CDR3 is CASSQTQGNYGYTF. CDR3 nucleotide sequence: TGCGCCAGCAGCCAAACACAGGGGAACTATGGCTACACCTTC.

This clonotype was recorded a few times. The gene calls are TRBV18 and TRBJ2-3; D unresolved. The CDR3 contains 16 residues. The germline V gene has CDR1 KGHSH and CDR2 LQKENI. The germline V and J ends were trimmed by 1 base and 0 bases, with 11 bases remaining between them. For the CDR3, the DNA is TGTGCCAGCTCACCACTTCCAGGCTTGAGCACAGATACGCAGTATTTT. Its protein is CASSPLPGLSTDTQYF.

This clonotype was counted at least ten times. The chain uses TRBV11-2 and TRBJ2-2, with D perhaps TRBD2 (6 bases). CDR3 length equals 19 residues. Per germline, CDR1 SGHAT and CDR2 FQNNGV. The germline V and J ends were trimmed by 5 bases and 7 bases, with 29 bases remaining between them. CDR3 protein: CASSLINTPGVGSIGELFF. CDR3 in DNA: TGTGCCAGCAGCCTCATAAACACCCCGGGGGTAGGGTCCATCGGGGAGCTGTTTTTT.

The sample holds many counts of this clonotype. The rearrangement uses TRBV11-1 and TRBJ2-5; D unresolved. The length of the CDR3 is 13 residues. Germline V gene sequence: CDR1 SGHAT, CDR2 FQDESV (reference sequence). Between the trimmed V and J ends, which lost 0 bases and 2 bases, there was a span of 4 bases. As DNA, the CDR3 is TGTGCCAGCAGCTTAGCGCCGCAAGAGACCCAGTACTTC. It specifies CASSLAPQETQYF. The full variable domain, with the rest looked up from reference TRBV11-1 and TRBJ2-5, is EAEVAQSPRYKITEKSQAVAFWCDPISGHATLYWYRQILGQGPELLVQFQDESVVDDSQLPKDRFSAERLKGVDSTLKIQPAELGDSAMYLCASSLAPQETQYFGPGTRLLVL.

This clonotype was counted many times. J is TRBJ1-1 and V is TRBV5-6; TRBD1 matches 8 bases. CDR1 is SGHDT, CDR2 YYEEEE, per germline. V was pared by 4 bases and J by 6 bases, with 8 bases of the junction left unmatched. This CDR3 spans 14 amino acids. In DNA form, the CDR3 reads TGTGCCAGCAGCAGGGGGACAGGAGGCGCTGAAGCTTTCTTT. Protein product: CASSRGTGGAEAFF.

This chain links TRBV4-3 with TRBJ2-4, with D possibly matching TRBD1 (6 bases). Deletions cut 0 bases from V and 8 bases from J, with 20 bases between. The CDR3 spans 17 residues. Germline loops: CDR1 LGHNA, CDR2 YSLEER. CDR3 sequence reads: CASSQDLQGMRSDIQYF. CDR3 sequence (DNA): TGCGCCAGCAGCCAAGATCTTCAGGGGATGCGGTCAGACATTCAGTACTTC.

The sample holds many counts of this clonotype. The chain combines TRBV18 with TRBJ1-2; D is unclear. Germline CDR1 reads KGHSH; CDR2 reads LQKENI. The V gene lost 3 bases and the J gene lost 8 bases, with 13 bases spanning the gap. This CDR3 is 13 amino acids long. The CDR3 bases are TGTGCCAGCTCACCTGGTTCGTCGGGGGGCTACACCTTC. Translated: CASSPGSSGGYTF. The variable domain in full, completed from reference TRBV18 and TRBJ1-2, reads NAGVMQNPRHLVRRRGQEARLRCSPMKGHSHVYWYRQLPEEGLKFMVYLQKENIIDESGMPKERFSAEFPKEGPSILRIQQVVRGDSAAYFCASSPGSSGGYTFGSGTRLTVV.

This clonotype has ten or more counts. DNA for the CDR3: TGCAGTGCTACTCCCGGACTTACCTACGAGCAGTACTTC. This gives the protein CSATPGLTYEQYF. The V and J genes are TRBV20-1 and TRBJ2-7; maybe TRBD2 (5 bases). Trimming removed 4 bases at V and 2 bases at J, with 12 bases between. Germline loops: CDR1 DFQATT, CDR2 SNEGSKA (reference sequence). There are 13 residues in the CDR3.